These 6 T cell receptor beta chains came from one sample sequenced in a study of blood T cells in healthy people across ages. A second PCR, run for about 7 to 11 cycles, used a sample-barcoded 5' primer plus a J-beta primer mix. One entry per CDR3 protein results from TCRdb running MiXCR on the 5' RACE reads. The sample has about 1.4 million distinct CDR3 sequences, around 55% seen once. The sample was blood. The receptors shown here come from a man aged 18 to 29 in good health.

This clonotype appeared once. This chain uses TRBV13 with TRBJ2-7, with a possible D match to TRBD2 (6 bases). The germline gives CDR1 PRHDT, CDR2 FYEKMQ (reference sequence). The CDR3 consists of 13 residues. Trimming took off 6 bases at V and 6 bases at J, with 15 bases between the two ends. The CDR3 sequence is CASRVSGEVEQYF. In DNA, the CDR3 is TGTGCCAGCAGGGTCTCGGGAGAGGTCGAGCAGTACTTC.

The genes are TRBV10-3 and TRBJ2-4, with D perhaps TRBD1 (6 bases). The DNA end is a closer match to TRBJ2-7, so the J assignment may be wrong. CDR3 length equals 15 residues. CDR1 and CDR2 from the germline V gene are ENHRY and SYGVKD. The CDR3 DNA is TGTGCCATCAGCGGCCAACACAGGGTAGTTTACGAGCAGTACTTC. Translation gives CAISGQHRVVYEQYF.

Only one count was recorded for this clonotype. The gene calls are TRBV24-1 and TRBJ1-1; no clear D gene. The V end was cut by 5 bases, the J end by 0 bases, with 6 bases between. Germline CDR1 KGHDR, CDR2 SFDVKD. The CDR3 runs 13 residues. CDR3 sequence (DNA): TGTGCCACCAGTGCAGAGATGAACACTGAAGCTTTCTTT. This encodes CATSAEMNTEAFF.

This clonotype was picked up many times. The chain is built from TRBV28 and TRBJ2-7, with D maybe TRBD1 (6 bases). Germline-derived CDR1 and CDR2 are MDHEN and SYDVKM. The V end was cut by 5 bases, the J end by 0 bases, with 11 bases between. This CDR3 comprises 14 residues. In nucleotides, the CDR3 is TGTGCCAGCAGTCAGGCGGACAGCTCCTACGAGCAGTACTTC. Translated, it gives CASSQADSSYEQYF.

This clonotype was recorded once. V gene TRBV20-1 combines with J gene TRBJ2-2, with TRBD1 matching over 8 bases. The germline V gene encodes CDR1 DFQATT and CDR2 SNEGSKA (reference sequence). The V segment lost 5 bases and the J segment 7 bases; nucleotides outside the gene matches: 6. The CDR3 totals 13 residues. The CDR3 here is CSAVQGASGELFF. CDR3 sequence (DNA): TGCAGTGCTGTGCAGGGGGCAAGCGGGGAGCTGTTTTTT.

The chain recombines TRBV12-3 or TRBV12-4 with TRBJ2-2; D is perhaps TRBD1 (6 bases). This CDR3 region has 15 residues. The V end was cut by 6 bases, the J end by 0 bases, with 11 bases between. In DNA form, the CDR3 reads TGTGCCAGCAGGCCGAACAGGGCGAACACCGGGGAGCTGTTTTTT. Encoded protein: CASRPNRANTGELFF.